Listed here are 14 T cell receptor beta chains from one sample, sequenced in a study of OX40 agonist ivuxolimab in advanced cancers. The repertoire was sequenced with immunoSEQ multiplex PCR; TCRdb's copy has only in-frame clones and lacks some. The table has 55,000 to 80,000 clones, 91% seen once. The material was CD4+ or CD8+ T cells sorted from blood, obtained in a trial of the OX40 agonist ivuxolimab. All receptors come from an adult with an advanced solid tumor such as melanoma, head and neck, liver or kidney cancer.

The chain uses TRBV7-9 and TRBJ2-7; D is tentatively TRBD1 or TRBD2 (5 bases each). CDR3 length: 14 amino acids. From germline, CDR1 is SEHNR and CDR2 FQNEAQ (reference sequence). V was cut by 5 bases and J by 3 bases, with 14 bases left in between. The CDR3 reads CASSPAGGSYEQYF. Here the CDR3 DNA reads TGTGCCAGCAGCCCGGCTGGGGGTAGCTACGAGCAGTACTTC.

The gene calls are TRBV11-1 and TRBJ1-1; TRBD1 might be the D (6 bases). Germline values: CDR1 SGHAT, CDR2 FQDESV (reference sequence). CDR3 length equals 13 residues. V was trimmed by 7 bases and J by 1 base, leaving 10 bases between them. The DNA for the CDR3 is TGTGCCAGCACCGTAGGGGGGAACACTGAAGCTTTCTTT. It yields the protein CASTVGGNTEAFF.

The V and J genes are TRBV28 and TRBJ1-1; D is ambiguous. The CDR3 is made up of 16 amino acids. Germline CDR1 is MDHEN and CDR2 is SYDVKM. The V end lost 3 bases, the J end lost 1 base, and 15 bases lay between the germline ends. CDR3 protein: CASSLLRELGNTEAFF. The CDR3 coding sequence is TGTGCCAGCAGTTTGTTAAGGGAATTGGGGAACACTGAAGCTTTCTTT.

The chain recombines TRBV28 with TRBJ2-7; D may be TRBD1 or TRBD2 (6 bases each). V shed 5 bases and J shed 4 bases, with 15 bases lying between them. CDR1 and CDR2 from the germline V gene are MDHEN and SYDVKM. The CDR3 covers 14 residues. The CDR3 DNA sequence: TGTGCCAGCAGTCAACAGGGACTTCCGTACGAGCAGTACTTC. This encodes CASSQQGLPYEQYF.

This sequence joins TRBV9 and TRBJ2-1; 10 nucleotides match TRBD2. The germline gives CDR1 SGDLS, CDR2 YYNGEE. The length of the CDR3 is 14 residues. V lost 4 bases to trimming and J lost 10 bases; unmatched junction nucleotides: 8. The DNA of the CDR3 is TGTGCCAGCAGCACCCTAGCGGGAGTAGGAGAGCAGTTCTTC. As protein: CASSTLAGVGEQFF.

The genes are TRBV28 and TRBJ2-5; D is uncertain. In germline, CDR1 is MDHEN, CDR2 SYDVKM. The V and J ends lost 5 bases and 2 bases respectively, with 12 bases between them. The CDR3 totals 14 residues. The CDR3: CASSPQAVQETQYF. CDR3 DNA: TGTGCCAGCAGTCCCCAGGCGGTTCAAGAGACCCAGTACTTC.

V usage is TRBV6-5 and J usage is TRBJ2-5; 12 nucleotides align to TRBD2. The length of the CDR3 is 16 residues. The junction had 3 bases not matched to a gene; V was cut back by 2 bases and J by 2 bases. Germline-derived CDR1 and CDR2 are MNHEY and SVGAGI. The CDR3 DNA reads TGTGCCAGCAGTTACCATCTAGCGGGAGGGCAAGAGACCCAGTACTTC. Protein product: CASSYHLAGGQETQYF.

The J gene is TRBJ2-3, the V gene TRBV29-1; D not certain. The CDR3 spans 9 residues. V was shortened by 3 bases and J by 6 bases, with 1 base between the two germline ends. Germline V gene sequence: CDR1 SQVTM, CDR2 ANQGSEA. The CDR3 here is CSVDDTQYF. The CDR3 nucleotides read TGCAGCGTTGATGATACGCAGTATTTT.

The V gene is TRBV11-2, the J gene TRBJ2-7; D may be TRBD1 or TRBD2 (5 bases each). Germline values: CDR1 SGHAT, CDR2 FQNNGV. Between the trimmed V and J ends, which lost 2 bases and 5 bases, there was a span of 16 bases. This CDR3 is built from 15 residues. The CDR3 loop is CASSLYRGSGHEQYF. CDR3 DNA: TGTGCCAGCAGCTTATATAGGGGCAGCGGCCACGAGCAGTACTTC.

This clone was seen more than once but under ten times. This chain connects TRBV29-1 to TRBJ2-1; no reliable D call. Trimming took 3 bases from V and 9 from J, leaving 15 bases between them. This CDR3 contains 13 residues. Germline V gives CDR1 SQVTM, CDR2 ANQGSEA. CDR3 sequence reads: CSVEIMGDGEQFF. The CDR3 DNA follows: TGCAGCGTTGAGATTATGGGCGATGGTGAGCAGTTCTTC.

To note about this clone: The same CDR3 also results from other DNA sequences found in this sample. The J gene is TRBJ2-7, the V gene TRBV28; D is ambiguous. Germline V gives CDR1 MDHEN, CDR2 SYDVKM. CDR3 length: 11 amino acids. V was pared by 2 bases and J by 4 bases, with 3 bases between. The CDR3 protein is CASSLGYEQYF. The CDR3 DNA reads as TGTGCCAGCAGTTTAGGTTACGAGCAGTACTTC.

The CDR3 region is CASKMTSGTGPGELFF. The CDR3 DNA sequence: TGTGCCAGCAAGATGACTAGCGGGACTGGTCCGGGGGAGCTGTTTTTT. V gene TRBV6-4 combines with J gene TRBJ2-2, with 11 bases matching TRBD2. This CDR3 has 16 residues. V trimming: 7 bases; J trimming: 8 bases; junction bases outside the gene matches: 12. Germline assignment: CDR1 MRHNA and CDR2 SNTAGT.

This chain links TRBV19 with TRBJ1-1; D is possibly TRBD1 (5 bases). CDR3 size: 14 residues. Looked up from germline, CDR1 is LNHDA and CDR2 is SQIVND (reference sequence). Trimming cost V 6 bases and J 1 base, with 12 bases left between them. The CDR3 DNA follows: TGTGCCAGTAGAAGACAGTCCGAGAACACTGAAGCTTTCTTT. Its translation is CASRRQSENTEAFF.

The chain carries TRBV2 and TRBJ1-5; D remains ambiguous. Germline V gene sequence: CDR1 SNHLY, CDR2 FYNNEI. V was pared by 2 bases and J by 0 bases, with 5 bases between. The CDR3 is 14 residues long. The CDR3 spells CASSETVSNQPQHF. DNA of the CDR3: TGTGCCAGCAGTGAAACAGTTAGCAATCAGCCCCAGCATTTT.